Detailed here is one TCR beta chain. This specimen belongs to a study of blood T cell repertoires in COVID-19. Study summary: Nucleic acid was either cDNA or gDNA, and it came from T cells, B-cell-depleted T cells, or PBMCs.

V was pared by 8 bases and J by 5 bases, with 9 bases between. Germline CDR1 reads LNHDA; CDR2 reads SQIVND (reference sequence). CDR3 size: 11 residues. Data came from immunoSEQ multiplex PCR; TCRdb stores just in-frame clones and leaves some out. The sample holds fewer than 300,000 clones, 80% to 85% seen once. The study drew participants aged about 18 to 95 years from 24 US areas. Participants were placed into cohorts based on the clinical history they reported. Up to 2 weeks before entering the study, exposed participants had met a COVID-19 case. The receptor was derived from a man in his forties who had been exposed to COVID-19. Sequenced material: PBMCs or T cells enriched from blood (not recorded which). This sequence joins TRBV19 and TRBJ1-2; tentatively, D is TRBD1 (5 bases). As DNA, the CDR3 is TGTGCCAGTGGGACTGATTATGGCTACACCTTC. Translating gives CASGTDYGYTF.